These 11 T cell receptor beta chains were sequenced from one sample in a study of shared clonotypes between healthy human individuals. Assay: immunoSEQ multiplex PCR; the TCRdb copy retains only in-frame clones and omits some. There are about 680,000 clones in the sample; roughly nine tenths occur only once, and approximately 25% lies in the top ten. As defined, naive CD8 cells were CD45RO-negative and positively selected for CCR7, with terminally differentiated effector memory CD45RA+ cells excluded. The sequencing input was naive CD8+ T cells sorted from blood. The receptor set was obtained from a man aged 25-40 years in good health.

For this clone: Other DNA sequences within the sample encode an identical CDR3. V is TRBV28 and J is TRBJ2-1; weak D call: TRBD2 (6 bases). V gave up 5 bases and J gave up 1 base, with 9 bases separating them. The CDR3 is made up of 14 amino acids. Germline V lookup: CDR1 MDHEN, CDR2 SYDVKM. The CDR3 here is CASSAGGSYNEQFF. As DNA, the CDR3 is TGTGCCAGCAGTGCCGGGGGTTCCTACAATGAGCAGTTCTTC.

This chain joins TRBV7-6 and TRBJ2-5; tentative D call: TRBD2 (6 bases). Germline-derived CDR1 and CDR2 are SGHVS and FNYEAQ. The CDR3 totals 17 residues. The V and J ends lost 5 bases and 4 bases respectively, with 23 bases between them. The CDR3 coding sequence is TGTGCCAGCAGCCGACGGACCGGTACTGAGGGAGGAGAGACCCAGTACTTC. As protein: CASSRRTGTEGGETQYF.

This clone turned up a few times. The V and J genes are TRBV6-6 and TRBJ2-7, with D perhaps TRBD1 (5 bases). V shed 6 bases and J shed 6 bases, with 18 bases lying between them. This CDR3 contains 14 residues. Germline V CDR1 and CDR2: MNHNY, SVGAGI (reference sequence). The CDR3 sequence: CASRPNPGQGEQYF. Written as DNA, the CDR3 is TGTGCCAGCAGGCCAAACCCCGGGCAGGGCGAGCAGTACTTC.

The V call is TRBV7-9, the J call TRBJ1-2; 7 nucleotides line up with TRBD1. Germline assignment: CDR1 SEHNR and CDR2 FQNEAQ (reference sequence). The CDR3 totals 17 residues. V trimming: 1 base; J trimming: 8 bases; junction bases outside the gene matches: 16. CDR3 sequence: CASSLVPDRVRARGYTF. In DNA form, the CDR3 reads TGTGCCAGCAGCTTAGTCCCCGACAGGGTACGGGCCAGAGGCTACACCTTC.

The chain recombines TRBV23-1 with TRBJ2-6; D remains ambiguous. TRBV23-1 is an open reading frame, and its role is uncertain. Deletions cut 5 bases from V and 5 bases from J, with 22 bases between. The CDR3 is 18 residues long. CDR3 nucleotides: TGCGCCAGCAGTTTAAATAGTACGCAACAAAGTCGGGCCAACGTCCTGACTTTC. This sequence encodes CASSLNSTQQSRANVLTF.

This clone was picked up a small number of times. This rearrangement joins TRBV27 to TRBJ2-7; 8 bases are a match to TRBD1. CDR1 and CDR2 (germline): MNHEY, SMNVEV (reference sequence). The CDR3 covers 14 residues. The V gene end was trimmed by 6 bases and the J gene end by 2 bases; junction bases not matched to a gene: 6. The CDR3 DNA reads TGTGCCAGCAGAGGACAGGGAGGTGCCTACGAGCAGTACTTC. Encoded protein: CASRGQGGAYEQYF.

The CDR3 is CASSPRDRIFYEQYF. The CDR3 DNA sequence: TGTGCCAGCAGCCCCCGGGACAGGATTTTCTACGAGCAGTACTTC. V and J are TRBV14 and TRBJ2-7; 8 nucleotides align to TRBD1. With 4 bases clipped from V and 3 bases from J, the junction kept 8 bases outside the gene matches. In germline, CDR1 is SGHDN, CDR2 FVKESK. The CDR3 runs 15 residues.

The gene calls are TRBV11-3 and TRBJ2-7, with TRBD2 matching 7 bases. Looked up from germline, CDR1 is SGHNT and CDR2 is YENEEA. The CDR3 sequence is 15 residues long. V was clipped by 0 bases and J by 7 bases; unmatched bases: 9. The CDR3 DNA reads as TGTGCCAGCAGCTTAGATGCGGGGGTGGCGAGAGAGCAGTACTTC. Translated: CASSLDAGVAREQYF.

V is TRBV27 and J is TRBJ2-7; D may correspond to TRBD1 or TRBD2 (5 bases each). In germline, CDR1 is MNHEY, CDR2 SMNVEV (reference sequence). This CDR3 is built from 13 residues. Between the trimmed V and J ends, which lost 5 bases and 7 bases, there was a span of 15 bases. CDR3 region: CASSTGPSGEQYF. The CDR3 region has the DNA TGTGCCAGCAGTACGGGACCTTCGGGGGAGCAGTACTTC.

V usage is TRBV14 and J usage is TRBJ1-4; the D is unclear. Germline values: CDR1 SGHDN, CDR2 FVKESK. The CDR3 has 13 residues. V was shortened by 1 base and J by 4 bases, with 4 bases between the two germline ends. The CDR3 loop is CASSQGYNEKLFF. DNA of the CDR3: TGTGCCAGCAGCCAAGGATATAATGAAAAACTGTTTTTT. The variable domain in full, with the rest retrieved from reference TRBV14 and TRBJ1-4, is EAGVTQFPSHSVIEKGQTVTLRCDPISGHDNLYWYRRVMGKEIKFLLHFVKESKQDESGMPNNRFLAERTGGTYSTLKVQPAELEDSGVYFCASSQGYNEKLFFGSGTQLSVL.

The rearrangement joins TRBV5-1 to TRBJ2-3; 14 bases match TRBD2. From germline, CDR1 is SGHRS and CDR2 YFSETQ. V shed 5 bases, J shed 6 bases, and the junction held 8 bases outside the gene matches. This CDR3 has 16 residues. The CDR3 reads CASRPGLAGVRDTQYF. The DNA for the CDR3 is TGCGCCAGCAGACCGGGACTAGCGGGAGTTCGGGATACGCAGTATTTT.